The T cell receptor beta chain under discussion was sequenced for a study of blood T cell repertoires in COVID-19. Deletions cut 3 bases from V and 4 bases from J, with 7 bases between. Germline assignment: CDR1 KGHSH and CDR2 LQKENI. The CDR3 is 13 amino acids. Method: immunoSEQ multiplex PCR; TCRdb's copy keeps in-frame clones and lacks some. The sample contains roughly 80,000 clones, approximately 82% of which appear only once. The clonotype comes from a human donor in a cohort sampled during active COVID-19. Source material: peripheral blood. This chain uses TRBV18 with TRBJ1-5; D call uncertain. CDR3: CASSPEKNQPQHF. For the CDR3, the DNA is TGTGCCAGCTCACCCGAGAAGAATCAGCCCCAGCATTTT.